The 30 T cell receptor beta chains below come from one sample, sequenced in a study of spatial heterogeneity in lung cancer. One entry per CDR3 protein results from TCRdb running MiXCR on the 5' RACE reads. Among approximately 9,500 distinct CDR3 sequences listed, 12% were seen once. These receptors' antigens are unknown. Study-level points and caveats: It was found that expanded intratumoral alpha and beta TCR counts tracked tumor mutation counts.

Time point of the sample: sample taken at primary tumor resection. This sample comprised lung tumor tissue, obtained at surgery. The receptors here all came from a male donor with early-stage non-small cell lung cancer.

This clonotype was recorded at least ten times. This beta chain is a stray sequence in a library constructed for alpha chains; its clone size is not meaningful. The V gene is TRBV5-1, the J gene TRBJ2-3, with 11 positions matching TRBD2. V was clipped by 3 bases and J by 4 bases; unmatched bases: 7. Germline-derived CDR1 and CDR2 are SGHRS and YFSETQ. The CDR3 has 16 amino acids. The CDR3 loop is CASSSTSGSVADTQYF. The CDR3, as DNA: TGCGCCAGCAGCTCCACTAGCGGGAGTGTCGCAGATACGCAGTATTTT.

By sample fraction, this clonotype is medium-sized. This beta chain is an unintended read in a library built for alpha chains; its size means little. The chain uses TRBV20-1 and TRBJ1-5, with 11 bases that match TRBD1. Germline CDR1 DFQATT, CDR2 SNEGSKA (reference sequence). The CDR3 consists of 18 residues. Trimming cost V 5 bases and J 2 bases; bases outside gene matches: 14. The CDR3 spells CSAWRTGGVRGGNQPQHF. In nucleotides, the CDR3 is TGCAGTGCTTGGAGGACAGGGGGCGTAAGAGGGGGCAATCAGCCCCAGCATTTT.

This clonotype was seen a handful of times. This beta chain is off target for a library built for alpha chains, so its abundance means little. This chain links TRBV2 with TRBJ1-1; 8 bases agree with TRBD1. The CDR3 length is 12 residues. Per the germline V gene, CDR1 is SNHLY and CDR2 is FYNNEI. Trimming took 6 bases from V and 11 from J; bases not matched to a gene: 8. CDR3 protein: CASRGRGQVAFF. In DNA form, the CDR3 reads TGTGCCAGCAGGGGCAGGGGGCAGGTGGCTTTCTTT.

This clonotype was found many times. The size of this beta chain means little, since it is a stray read in a library made for alpha chains. V usage is TRBV3-1 and J usage is TRBJ2-7; D ambiguous. The CDR3 is 11 residues long. The V gene lost 0 bases and the J gene lost 13 bases, with 10 bases spanning the gap. Germline lookup yields CDR1 LGHDT and CDR2 YNNKEL (reference sequence). CDR3 DNA: TGTGCCAGCAGCCAAGATATACGAGTATACTTC. Encoded protein: CASSQDIRVYF.

Concerning this clonotype: Since it is a stray read in a library aimed at alpha chains, this beta chain has a size that is not meaningful. The chain links TRBV18 to TRBJ2-2; D gene unclear. The CDR3 is 15 amino acids. Germline V CDR1 and CDR2: KGHSH, LQKENI. V dropped 0 bases and J dropped 4 bases, with 9 bases sitting between them. The DNA for the CDR3 is TGTGCCAGCTCACCACCGGAGCCGCGCACCGGGGAGCTGTTTTTT. This encodes CASSPPEPRTGELFF. Full variable domain (remainder filled in from reference TRBV18 and TRBJ2-2): NAGVMQNPRHLVRRRGQEARLRCSPMKGHSHVYWYRQLPEEGLKFMVYLQKENIIDESGMPKERFSAEFPKEGPSILRIQQVVRGDSAAYFCASSPPEPRTGELFFGEGSRLTVL.

This clonotype has a count of ten or more. The size of this beta chain means little, since it is a stray read in a library made for alpha chains. This chain connects TRBV5-1 to TRBJ2-7; no reliable D call. This CDR3 is built from 14 residues. Per the germline V gene, CDR1 is SGHRS and CDR2 is YFSETQ. V dropped 0 bases and J dropped 2 bases, with 9 bases sitting between them. CDR3: CASSLVGQAYEQYF. The DNA of the CDR3 is TGCGCCAGCAGCTTGGTAGGCCAAGCCTACGAGCAGTACTTC. Full variable domain (missing parts from reference TRBV5-1 and TRBJ2-7): KAGVTQTPRYLIKTRGQQVTLSCSPISGHRSVSWYQQTPGQGLQFLFEYFSETQRNKGNFPGRFSGRQFSNSRSEMNVSTLELGDSALYLCASSLVGQAYEQYFGPGTRLTVT.

This clonotype was counted at least ten times. This beta chain came through as a stray read in a library set up for alpha chains, and its size says little. The chain combines TRBV11-1 with TRBJ2-7, with TRBD2 matching over 8 bases. Germline CDR1 reads SGHAT; CDR2 reads FQDESV (reference sequence). CDR3 size: 16 residues. Losses at the gene ends were 3 bases for V and 6 bases for J; bases not matched to a gene: 13. CDR3 amino acids: CASSLGPAGVYGEQYF. The CDR3 nucleotides read TGTGCCAGCAGCTTGGGTCCAGCGGGAGTATATGGCGAGCAGTACTTC.

This clonotype was seen repeatedly, ten times or more. The size of this beta chain means little, since it is a stray read in a library made for alpha chains. The chain couples TRBV28 to TRBJ1-5, with D hard to call. CDR1 is MDHEN, CDR2 SYDVKM, per germline. There are 12 residues in the CDR3. Trimming left V 9 bases short and J 3 bases short, with 9 bases between. The CDR3 here is CASWTNNQPQHF. CDR3 nucleotide sequence: TGTGCCAGTTGGACTAACAATCAGCCCCAGCATTTT. The full variable domain, its missing parts supplied by reference TRBV28 and TRBJ1-5, is DVKVTQSSRYLVKRTGEKVFLECVQDMDHENMFWYRQDPGLGLRLIYFSYDVKMKEKGDIPEGYSVSREKKERFSLILESASTNQTSMYLCASWTNNQPQHFGDGTRLSIL.

This clonotype showed up many times. Little can be read into the size of this beta chain, an off-target read in a library designed for alpha chains. The V call is TRBV2, the J call TRBJ2-3, with D possibly matching TRBD2 (5 bases). The CDR3 is made up of 16 amino acids. The germline V and J ends were trimmed by 4 bases and 3 bases, with 17 bases remaining between them. Germline CDR1 SNHLY, CDR2 FYNNEI. This chain's CDR3 is CASSGVFGEPTDTQYF. The CDR3, as DNA: TGTGCCAGCAGTGGTGTTTTCGGGGAACCAACAGATACGCAGTATTTT.

Within the sample, this clonotype is medium-sized. This beta chain turned up in a library designed for alpha chains; as an off-target read, its abundance says little. The V call is TRBV7-8, the J call TRBJ2-7, with TRBD2 as a possible D gene (6 bases). CDR3 length: 12 amino acids. Germline CDR1 reads SGHVS; CDR2 reads FQNEAQ. V was pared by 1 base and J by 6 bases, with 7 bases between. The CDR3 reads CASSLEAGEQYF. In nucleotides, the CDR3 is TGTGCCAGCAGCTTAGAAGCGGGCGAGCAGTACTTC. The entire variable domain, with the rest obtained from reference TRBV7-8 and TRBJ2-7, is as follows: GAGVSQSPRYKVAKRGQDVALRCDPISGHVSLFWYQQALGQGPEFLTYFQNEAQLDKSGLPSDRFFAERPEGSVSTLKIQRTQQEDSAVYLCASSLEAGEQYFGPGTRLTVT.

This clonotype was picked up many times. The library was designed around alpha chains, so this beta chain is a stray read whose abundance carries little weight. The V gene is TRBV6-2 or TRBV6-3, the J gene TRBJ1-1; D call uncertain. The CDR3 has 13 residues. Trimming shortened V by 10 bases and J by 0 bases, and 12 bases separated the two germline ends. Germline CDR1 MNHEY, CDR2 SVGEGT. The DNA of the CDR3 is TGTGCCACCGAAATACAGATGAACACTGAAGCTTTCTTT. This gives the protein CATEIQMNTEAFF.

This clonotype is labeled as medium-sized (0.01 to 0.1%). This beta chain is a stray sequence in a library constructed for alpha chains; its clone size is not meaningful. CDR3 nucleotides: TGTGCCAGCAGCGCCGTGGGACAGAGCTCCTACGAGCAGTACTTC. Amino acid sequence: CASSAVGQSSYEQYF. The chain carries TRBV7-2 and TRBJ2-7, with 7 bases lining up with TRBD1. Germline V lookup: CDR1 SGHTA, CDR2 FQGNSA. V dropped 5 bases and J dropped 0; count of bases not matched to a gene: 7. The CDR3 sequence is 15 residues long.

This clonotype was seen ten or more times. This beta chain represents an off-target read in a library built for alpha chains; its size is of limited meaning. The chain carries TRBV5-1 and TRBJ1-1; D is undetermined. Germline V gene sequence: CDR1 SGHRS, CDR2 YFSETQ. This CDR3 contains 14 residues. Trimming left V 1 base short and J 2 bases short, with 9 bases between. CDR3 amino acids: CASSLMDSNTEAFF. CDR3 coding DNA: TGCGCCAGCAGCTTGATGGACTCAAACACTGAAGCTTTCTTT.

This clonotype showed up many times. This beta chain is an off-target read within a library intended for alpha chains, so its frequency means little. The CDR3 protein is CASSLEQNTEAFF. As DNA, the CDR3 is TGTGCCAGCAGCTTAGAACAGAACACTGAAGCTTTCTTT. The rearrangement links TRBV7-6 to TRBJ1-1; D is uncertain. The germline V and J ends were trimmed by 1 base and 1 base, with 4 bases remaining between them. Germline lookup yields CDR1 SGHVS and CDR2 FNYEAQ. CDR3 length: 13 amino acids.

This clonotype showed up many times. This beta chain was picked up by a library intended for alpha chains and is off target, so its count carries little meaning. The CDR3 sequence: CASSLALAGGLETQYF. The CDR3 coding sequence is TGCGCCAGCAGCTTGGCCCTAGCGGGAGGATTAGAGACCCAGTACTTC. The V and J genes are TRBV5-1 and TRBJ2-5; TRBD2 aligns across 11 bases. The CDR3 spans 16 residues. Germline CDR1 reads SGHRS; CDR2 reads YFSETQ. Unmatched junction bases numbered 5, after V lost 0 bases and J lost 4 bases.

Judged by abundance, this clonotype is medium-sized. The library was built for alpha chains, so this beta chain is an off-target read and its size means little. The chain combines TRBV29-1 with TRBJ1-2, with D tentatively TRBD1 (6 bases). The CDR3 is 14 amino acids. V was clipped by 3 bases and J by 5 bases, with 16 bases between them. Germline CDR1 and CDR2: SQVTM and ANQGSEA. CDR3 amino acids: CSVDKGGARYGYTF. The CDR3, as DNA: TGCAGCGTTGATAAGGGGGGTGCGAGGTATGGCTACACCTTC.

The table lists this clonotype with many counts. With the library built for alpha chains, this beta chain is off target and its frequency is not meaningful. This chain connects TRBV7-9 to TRBJ2-4; D is perhaps TRBD1 or TRBD2 (5 bases each). The V gene's germline CDR1 is SEHNR and CDR2 FQNEAQ (reference sequence). CDR3 length equals 16 residues. The V and J ends lost 6 bases and 1 base respectively, with 16 bases between them. CDR3 sequence reads: CASSPDPGTAKNIQYF. The CDR3 DNA reads TGTGCCAGCAGTCCCGACCCGGGGACGGCCAAAAACATTCAGTACTTC.

The sample holds many counts of this clonotype. As an off-target read in a library built for alpha chains, this beta chain has a frequency of little significance. The rearrangement joins TRBV29-1 to TRBJ1-2, with D tentatively TRBD1 (5 bases). V shed 3 bases and J shed 8 bases, with 7 bases lying between them. This CDR3 region has 10 residues. Germline values: CDR1 SQVTM, CDR2 ANQGSEA. This chain's CDR3 is CSVDRVGYTF. Written as DNA, the CDR3 is TGCAGCGTTGACAGGGTCGGCTACACCTTC.

As regards this clonotype: The library was designed around alpha chains, so this beta chain is a stray read whose abundance carries little weight. The rearrangement uses TRBV2 and TRBJ1-3; weak D call: TRBD1 (5 bases). V was pared by 9 bases and J by 8 bases, with 14 bases between. Germline V gene sequence: CDR1 SNHLY, CDR2 FYNNEI. This CDR3 comprises 12 residues. CDR3 residues: CARRRGAHTIYF. DNA for the CDR3: TGTGCCAGGCGGAGGGGTGCACACACCATATATTTT.

In its sample, this clonotype was seen many times. Within a library made for alpha chains, this beta chain is off target, and its count is uninformative. This chain uses TRBV28 with TRBJ2-7; no clear D gene. The V gene lost 4 bases and the J gene lost 0 bases, with 10 bases spanning the gap. CDR3 length: 14 residues. The germline CDR1 and CDR2 sequences are MDHEN and SYDVKM. CDR3 in DNA: TGTGCCAGCAGTTCGACCCCGAACTCCTACGAGCAGTACTTC. Translated, it gives CASSSTPNSYEQYF.

The table lists this clonotype with many counts. The library was built for alpha chains, so this beta chain is an off-target read and its size means little. The chain has TRBV24-1 and TRBJ1-4; TRBD1 matches 7 bases. Germline CDR1 reads KGHDR; CDR2 reads SFDVKD. Trimming cost V 7 bases and J 6 bases; bases outside gene matches: 7. The CDR3 is made up of 14 amino acids. This chain's CDR3 is CATRGDRLDEKLFF. CDR3 coding DNA: TGTGCCACCAGGGGGGACAGACTCGATGAAAAACTGTTTTTT.

As to this clonotype: The library was built for alpha chains, so this beta chain is an off-target read and its size means little. This chain links TRBV12-3 or TRBV12-4 with TRBJ2-1; the D gene could be TRBD1 or TRBD2 (6 bases each). The CDR3 consists of 15 residues. Trimming took off 6 bases at V and 7 bases at J, with 19 bases between the two ends. The CDR3 is CASRPGAGVENEQFF. In DNA, the CDR3 is TGTGCCAGCAGGCCGGGGGCAGGGGTGGAGAATGAGCAGTTCTTC.

Remarks on this clonotype: This beta chain was picked up by a library intended for alpha chains and is off target, so its count carries little meaning. The rearrangement uses TRBV7-9 and TRBJ2-2; maybe TRBD2 (5 bases). V lost 4 bases and J lost 2, with 20 bases in between. CDR1 and CDR2 (germline): SEHNR, FQNEAQ (reference sequence). CDR3 size: 18 residues. CDR3 in amino acids: CASSSRLLSRVNTGELFF. The DNA of the CDR3 is TGTGCCAGCAGCTCTAGACTACTCTCACGGGTAAACACCGGGGAGCTGTTTTTT.

This clonotype was observed at least ten times. This beta chain is an off-target read within a library intended for alpha chains, so its frequency means little. V and J are TRBV6-6 and TRBJ1-1; no clear D gene. The CDR3 spans 13 residues. Germline CDR1 is MNHNY and CDR2 is SVGAGI (reference sequence). V gave up 6 bases and J gave up 1 base, with 9 bases separating them. CDR3 residues: CASSPAQNTEAFF. The CDR3 DNA follows: TGTGCCAGCAGCCCTGCCCAGAACACTGAAGCTTTCTTT.

This clonotype was detected ten times or more. The size of this beta chain means little, since it is a stray read in a library made for alpha chains. In DNA form, the CDR3 reads TGTGCCAGCTCGACGGGATCACAAGAGACCCAGTACTTC. Protein product: CASSTGSQETQYF. This chain connects TRBV18 to TRBJ2-5, with D possibly being TRBD2 (5 bases). Between the trimmed V and J ends, which lost 6 bases and 2 bases, there was a span of 10 bases. The CDR3 is 13 amino acids. The germline V gene encodes CDR1 KGHSH and CDR2 LQKENI.

As for this clonotype: This beta chain was picked up by a library intended for alpha chains and is off target, so its count carries little meaning. The rearrangement uses TRBV21-1 and TRBJ1-2; TRBD1 reflects the table's D call only, with no check against the DNA. TRBV21-1 is assigned pseudogene status. The CDR3 runs 16 residues. The CDR3 is CASSRSRQGRVYGYTF. The CDR3 bases are TGTGCCAGCAGCAGATCCAGACAGGGTCGGGTCTATGGCTACACCTTC.

This clonotype showed up many times. Because the library targeted alpha chains, this beta chain is an off-target read whose size means little. This chain joins TRBV30 and TRBJ1-2, with 7 positions matching TRBD1. This CDR3 has 12 amino acids. Germline CDR1 GTSNPN, CDR2 SVGIG (reference sequence). J lost 3 bases, V lost 5 bases, and 3 bases had no gene match. The CDR3 DNA is TGTGCCTGGTCAGGGGGAGACTATGGCTACACCTTC. The encoded protein is CAWSGGDYGYTF.

This clonotype was detected many times. Because the library targeted alpha chains, this beta chain is an off-target read whose size means little. The rearrangement links TRBV3-1 to TRBJ1-2; 8 bases align to TRBD1. J was trimmed by 8 bases and V by 6 bases; bases with no gene match: 8. Germline CDR1 is LGHDT and CDR2 is YNNKEL (reference sequence). The CDR3 extends over 13 amino acids. CDR3 loop: CASSTTGDGGYTF. Here the CDR3 DNA reads TGTGCCAGCAGTACGACAGGGGACGGAGGCTACACCTTC.

In its sample, this clonotype was seen a few times. This beta chain came through as a stray read in a library set up for alpha chains, and its size says little. The J gene is TRBJ2-5, the V gene TRBV5-4; 13 bases are a match to TRBD2. Per the germline V gene, CDR1 is SGHNT and CDR2 is YYREEE (reference sequence). After removal of 4 bases from V and 5 bases from J, the junction contained 5 bases not matched to a gene. The CDR3 is made up of 15 amino acids. CDR3 amino acids: CASSRGLAGQETQYF. CDR3 in DNA: TGTGCCAGCAGCCGGGGACTAGCGGGACAGGAGACCCAGTACTTC.

Note on this clonotype: Found in a library prepared for alpha chains, this beta chain is an off-target read, and its abundance has little meaning. The V and J genes are TRBV29-1 and TRBJ2-7, with D perhaps TRBD1 or TRBD2 (5 bases each). Trimming left V 1 base short and J 7 bases short, with 17 bases between. Germline assignment: CDR1 SQVTM and CDR2 ANQGSEA. The CDR3 loop spans 14 amino acids. The CDR3 DNA reads TGCAGCGTTGAAGCGAGGGACCCTCCGGGGGAGCAGTACTTC. This gives the protein CSVEARDPPGEQYF.